This T cell receptor beta chain was identified in a study of T cell responses to AZD1222 COVID-19 vaccine. As regards this clone: Its antigen is not known.

V lost 3 bases and J lost 5; bases outside the gene matches: 2. The CDR3 extends over 15 amino acids. Germline V gene sequence: CDR1 MNHEY, CDR2 SVGAGI. Sequencing was performed with immunoSEQ multiplex PCR; in TCRdb, only in-frame clones are kept and a portion is missing. Here the sample spans under 150,000 clones, 82% being singletons. Study conclusions and caveats: White British ancestry dominated among donors, who included more females, and clonal diversity was possibly underestimated.

The chain has TRBV6-5 and TRBJ2-2; TRBD2 matches 11 bases. The sample in question was peripheral blood, obtained on day 0 of MenACWY control vaccination. The clonotype comes from an adult in good health. Here the CDR3 DNA reads TGTGCCAGCAGTTATAGCGGGGGGGGAACCGGGGAGCTGTTTTTT. Translated: CASSYSGGGTGELFF.